These 21 T cell receptor beta chains share one sample of origin, sequenced in a study of T cell repertoires in cytomegalovirus infection. TCRdb used MiXCR to reprocess the reads, holding one entry per CDR3 protein. The repertoire holds approximately 990,000 distinct CDR3 sequences, with roughly 31% as singletons. For these receptors, no antigen is known. Material: cultured CD8+ T cells from PBMCs, obtained from culture after CMV antigen stimulation. The receptors stem from a human donor in good health (CMV status not recorded). Some clones in this sample may be carry-over from other donors' samples.

This clonotype was seen at least ten times. The chain has TRBV7-8 and TRBJ2-2, with 10 bases matching TRBD2. The CDR3 runs 18 residues. V lost 4 bases and J lost 0; bases outside the gene matches: 8. Germline V gives CDR1 SGHVS, CDR2 FQNEAQ. CDR3: CASSWGSTSGANTGELFF. Written as DNA, the CDR3 is TGTGCCAGCAGCTGGGGTTCTACTAGCGGGGCGAACACCGGGGAGCTGTTTTTT.

The genes are TRBV28 and TRBJ2-1; no reliable D call. The CDR3 extends over 13 amino acids. Trimming removed 5 bases at V and 3 bases at J, with 8 bases between. The germline CDR1 and CDR2 sequences are MDHEN and SYDVKM. CDR3 region: CASSLFGYNEQFF. In DNA, the CDR3 is TGTGCCAGCAGTCTGTTCGGCTACAATGAGCAGTTCTTC.

The genes are TRBV6-1 and TRBJ2-1; possible D gene TRBD1, 5 bases. Germline V gene lookup returns CDR1 MNHNS and CDR2 SASEGT. The CDR3 sequence is 14 residues long. The V end lost 4 bases, the J end lost 12 bases, and 19 bases lay between the germline ends. CDR3 amino acids: CASSAPGSAQGQFF. The CDR3 DNA follows: TGTGCCAGCAGTGCACCGGGCTCAGCCCAGGGGCAGTTCTTC.

The V and J genes are TRBV12-3 or TRBV12-4 and TRBJ2-3; the D gene is possibly TRBD2 (6 bases). This CDR3 has 16 amino acids. V was shortened by 3 bases and J by 2 bases, with 15 bases between the two germline ends. The CDR3 region is CASSFVVRGNTDTQYF. CDR3 coding DNA: TGTGCCAGCAGTTTCGTAGTGCGGGGCAACACAGATACGCAGTATTTT.

There are many counts of this clonotype. The V call is TRBV7-2, the J call TRBJ1-2, with D possibly being TRBD1 (6 bases). Germline lookup yields CDR1 SGHTA and CDR2 FQGNSA. V gave up 6 bases and J gave up 6 bases, with 14 bases separating them. This CDR3 comprises 13 residues. CDR3 sequence (DNA): TGTGCCAGCAGGCCAGCGGGGGGCGATGGCTACACCTTC. Its translation: CASRPAGGDGYTF.

In its sample, this clonotype was seen a few times. The chain couples TRBV20-1 to TRBJ2-3, with 12 nucleotides matching TRBD2. The CDR3 sequence is 16 residues long. Germline-derived CDR1 and CDR2 are DFQATT and SNEGSKA (reference sequence). The junction had 11 bases not matched to a gene; V was cut back by 6 bases and J by 4 bases. The CDR3 spells CSAGLAGGPAADTQYF. DNA for the CDR3: TGCAGTGCAGGTCTAGCGGGGGGGCCAGCGGCAGATACGCAGTATTTT.

This chain uses TRBV19 with TRBJ2-7; 9 nucleotides line up with TRBD2. J lost 1 base, V lost 5 bases, and 6 bases had no gene match. Germline loops: CDR1 LNHDA, CDR2 SQIVND (reference sequence). The CDR3 consists of 15 residues. In nucleotides, the CDR3 is TGTGCCAGTAGTCTGCTAGCGGGACCTTCCTACGAGCAGTACTTC. Residues: CASSLLAGPSYEQYF.

This clonotype was counted only a few times. The V gene is TRBV19, the J gene TRBJ1-5; D unresolved. Trimming removed 0 bases at V and 1 base at J, with 7 bases between. This CDR3 region has 15 residues. Germline values: CDR1 LNHDA, CDR2 SQIVND (reference sequence). CDR3 in DNA: TGTGCCAGTAGTATAGACGGGTCAAGCAATCAGCCCCAGCATTTT. Its translation: CASSIDGSSNQPQHF. Looking up the rest from reference TRBV19 and TRBJ1-5 gives the full variable domain: DGGITQSPKYLFRKEGQNVTLSCEQNLNHDAMYWYRQDPGQGLRLIYYSQIVNDFQKGDIAEGYSVSREKKESFPLTVTSAQKNPTAFYLCASSIDGSSNQPQHFGDGTRLSIL.

The chain combines TRBV6-6 with TRBJ2-7, with 10 bases aligning to TRBD2. Germline assignment: CDR1 MNHNY and CDR2 SVGAGI (reference sequence). The V segment lost 8 bases and the J segment 7 bases; nucleotides outside the gene matches: 14. The length of the CDR3 is 15 residues. The CDR3 protein is CASGLVQGLAYEQYV. CDR3 DNA: TGTGCCAGCGGCCTAGTCCAGGGACTAGCGTATGAGCAGTACGTC.

V and J are TRBV10-3 and TRBJ2-1; TRBD1 agrees at 9 bases. The trim removed 0 bases at V and 8 bases at J, leaving 8 bases unmatched. This CDR3 comprises 16 residues. Germline-derived CDR1 and CDR2 are ENHRY and SYGVKD. This CDR3 reads CAISESRDRAGDEQFF. CDR3 in DNA: TGTGCCATCAGTGAGTCAAGGGACAGGGCGGGGGATGAGCAGTTCTTC.

This clonotype was seen a few times. The chain uses TRBV12-3 or TRBV12-4 and TRBJ2-7, with 11 bases identical to TRBD1. The CDR3 has 15 residues. The trim removed 4 bases at V and 5 bases at J, leaving 7 bases unmatched. Here the CDR3 reads CASSSPDRGRDEQYF. CDR3 sequence (DNA): TGTGCCAGCAGTTCCCCGGACAGGGGGCGCGACGAGCAGTACTTC.

The gene calls are TRBV2 and TRBJ2-1; no definite D call. This CDR3 has 11 residues. V was cut by 10 bases and J by 15 bases, with 19 bases left in between. The germline gives CDR1 SNHLY, CDR2 FYNNEI. CDR3 nucleotides: TGTGCCACCGCAGTTGGGTTAGGGTTGTTCTTC. It encodes CATAVGLGLFF.

This clonotype was observed many times. The chain couples TRBV18 to TRBJ1-2; D call uncertain. With 4 bases removed from V and 6 bases from J, the gap between germline ends came to 12 bases. Germline CDR1 reads KGHSH; CDR2 reads LQKENI. This CDR3 spans 13 amino acids. CDR3 loop: CASSQGRLDGYTF. The DNA of the CDR3 is TGTGCCAGCTCACAAGGGAGGCTAGATGGCTACACCTTC.

This chain joins TRBV27 and TRBJ1-2; a possible D gene is TRBD1 (6 bases). Germline V CDR1 and CDR2: MNHEY, SMNVEV (reference sequence). The CDR3 totals 17 residues. V lost 6 bases and J lost 0, with 20 bases in between. CDR3: CASRLHPQGLTNYGYTF. CDR3 sequence (DNA): TGTGCCAGCAGGTTACACCCCCAGGGGCTTACTAACTATGGCTACACCTTC.

This clonotype was picked up many times. This chain links TRBV24-1 with TRBJ2-1, with 7 positions matching TRBD2. Germline trimming cut 4 bases from V and 7 bases from J; bases unmatched to any gene: 6. The CDR3 totals 14 residues. CDR1 KGHDR and CDR2 SFDVKD come from the germline V gene. In nucleotides, the CDR3 is TGTGCCACCAGTGACTACGGGGGGAGGAATGAGCAGTTCTTC. This sequence encodes CATSDYGGRNEQFF.

The rearrangement links TRBV20-1 to TRBJ2-3; no clear D. Trimming removed 1 base at V and 6 bases at J, with 17 bases between. Germline loops: CDR1 DFQATT, CDR2 SNEGSKA (reference sequence). CDR3 size: 15 residues. For the CDR3, the DNA is TGCAGTGCTAGAGCCCTGGACCACCCCGCGGATACGCAGTATTTT. The encoded protein is CSARALDHPADTQYF.

There are a few counts of this clonotype. This chain links TRBV6-1 with TRBJ1-5, with unresolved D. From germline, CDR1 is MNHNS and CDR2 SASEGT. V was trimmed by 2 bases and J by 4 bases, leaving 6 bases between them. The CDR3 consists of 13 residues. The CDR3 sequence is CASSERINQPQHF. Written as DNA, the CDR3 is TGTGCCAGCAGTGAACGGATTAATCAGCCCCAGCATTTT.

The chain employs TRBV6-6 and TRBJ1-1; D unclear. V lost 6 bases and J lost 6, with 14 bases in between. The CDR3 spans 13 residues. Germline assignment: CDR1 MNHNY and CDR2 SVGAGI (reference sequence). The CDR3 loop is CASSPVKIAEAFF. CDR3 sequence (DNA): TGTGCCAGCAGCCCTGTCAAGATCGCTGAAGCTTTCTTT.

The rearrangement joins TRBV4-2 to TRBJ2-3; 12 nucleotides align to TRBD2. CDR3 length equals 19 residues. J gave up 3 bases and V 1 base, and 11 bases lay outside the gene matches. Germline V gives CDR1 LGHNA, CDR2 YNFKEQ. The CDR3 DNA reads TGTGCCAGCAGCCAAGTCGAATGGAGACTAGCGGGGGATACAGATACGCAGTATTTT. Encoded protein: CASSQVEWRLAGDTDTQYF.

This clonotype was picked up many times. The chain recombines TRBV12-3 or TRBV12-4 with TRBJ2-5; 10 bases map to TRBD2. V lost 6 bases to trimming and J lost 3 bases; unmatched junction nucleotides: 4. This CDR3 spans 14 amino acids. CDR3 sequence reads: CASSLAGEEETQYF. CDR3 coding DNA: TGTGCCAGCAGCCTAGCGGGGGAGGAAGAGACCCAGTACTTC.

This clonotype was seen repeatedly, ten times or more. The V gene is TRBV20-1, the J gene TRBJ2-1, with 10 bases fitting TRBD1. The germline CDR1 and CDR2 sequences are DFQATT and SNEGSKA (reference sequence). This CDR3 region has 16 residues. Losses at the gene ends were 0 bases for V and 4 bases for J; bases not matched to a gene: 6. CDR3 nucleotides: TGCAGTGCTAGAGAACCGGGACAGGGGATTTACAATGAGCAGTTCTTC. It codes for CSAREPGQGIYNEQFF.